The TCR beta chain described here comes from a study of blood T cell repertoires in COVID-19. Looking at the study overall: Acute and convalescent COVID-19 samples came from the United States, Italy and Spain. Sample material is recorded as cDNA or gDNA derived from T cells, B-cell-depleted T cells, or PBMCs.

This CDR3 region has 15 residues. Per germline, CDR1 LNHDA and CDR2 SQIVND (reference sequence). V was pared by 8 bases and J by 10 bases, with 24 bases between. Recruits, aged roughly 18 to 89 years, lived in 24 US areas. Methods used by the authors: The assay estimated nucleated cells by amplifying reference gene primers. Sequenced by immunoSEQ multiplex PCR; TCRdb stores in-frame clones only, minus some. The DNA was the basis for D and trimming; V, J and clone size are from that table. The sample records hundreds of thousands of clones, 85% to 90% being singletons. This clone was picked up a small number of times.

This receptor was identified in a man aged 30 to 39 who had recovered from COVID-19. Material: PBMCs or T cells enriched from blood (not recorded which). The genes are TRBV19 and TRBJ2-1; weak D call: TRBD2 (5 bases). CDR3 bases: TGTGCCAGTGAGGTAAGCGGAGACACCAATGAGGAGCAGTTCTTC. Translated: CASEVSGDTNEEQFF.